Below, 32 T cell receptor beta chains from the same sample are listed, as sequenced in a study of naive and memory T cell subsets. Two oligonucleotides, mixed equimolar, formed the beta constant-region primer covering TRBC1 and TRBC2. Four rounds of PCR amplified the ligated cDNA using nested alpha and beta constant-region primers plus SP2. In TCRdb, the UMI-ligation and nested PCR reads were re-called with MiXCR into one record per CDR3 protein. This table holds 95,000 to 150,000 distinct CDR3 sequences, about 36% found once. The specimen was central memory CD4+ T cells from blood. Every receptor here comes from a human donor in good health.

The chain employs TRBV2 and TRBJ2-5; possible D gene TRBD2, 6 bases. This CDR3 contains 13 residues. CDR1 is SNHLY and CDR2 is FYNNEI in the germline V gene. The V gene lost 6 bases and the J gene lost 2 bases, with 10 bases spanning the gap. The CDR3 loop reads CASRLGGQETQYF. CDR3 bases: TGTGCCAGCAGACTGGGGGGTCAAGAGACCCAGTACTTC.

The chain recombines TRBV2 with TRBJ1-6; no firm D call. This CDR3 contains 15 residues. V shed 6 bases and J shed 7 bases, with 16 bases lying between them. Looked up from germline, CDR1 is SNHLY and CDR2 is FYNNEI. CDR3 DNA sequence: TGTGCCAGCAGGTGGCAGCGCGCTAGAAATTCACCCCTCCACTTT. Translated, it gives CASRWQRARNSPLHF.

This clonotype was picked up a small number of times. The chain joins TRBV6-1 to TRBJ1-1; D unresolved. CDR1 and CDR2 (germline): MNHNS, SASEGT. The CDR3 is made up of 11 amino acids. Trimming removed 3 bases at V and 4 bases at J, with 3 bases between. The CDR3 spells CASSEFTEAFF. The CDR3, as DNA: TGTGCCAGCAGTGAGTTCACTGAAGCTTTCTTT.

This clonotype came up a few times. The chain recombines TRBV12-3 or TRBV12-4 with TRBJ2-1; 9 bases fit TRBD1. There are 16 residues in the CDR3. Trimming took 3 bases from V and 8 from J; bases not matched to a gene: 11. CDR3 loop: CASSFYGTGIRDEQFF. The CDR3 nucleotides are TGTGCCAGCAGTTTCTATGGGACAGGGATTAGGGATGAGCAGTTCTTC.

Ten or more counts support this clonotype. The V gene is TRBV5-5, the J gene TRBJ2-6; 9 nucleotides align to TRBD1. Germline-derived CDR1 and CDR2 are SGHKS and YYEKEE (reference sequence). The CDR3 is 22 residues long. Trimming took 0 bases from V and 0 from J; bases not matched to a gene: 16. This CDR3 reads CASSLADSSAGQGPSGANVLTF. The CDR3 nucleotides are TGTGCCAGCAGCTTGGCCGATAGTTCTGCGGGACAGGGACCCTCTGGGGCCAACGTCCTGACTTTC.

The genes are TRBV10-2 and TRBJ1-1, with unresolved D. This CDR3 spans 11 amino acids. Trimming stripped 5 bases from V and 6 bases from J, with 7 bases between. Germline values: CDR1 WSHSY, CDR2 SAAADI. Written as DNA, the CDR3 is TGCGCCAGCAGTCAGTTTTCTGAAGCTTTCTTT. It is translated as CASSQFSEAFF.

This clonotype showed up just a few times. The V call is TRBV18, the J call TRBJ2-2; the match to TRBD2 covers 10 bases. J was trimmed by 4 bases and V by 1 base; bases with no gene match: 6. This CDR3 has 17 amino acids. Germline CDR1 KGHSH, CDR2 LQKENI. In DNA, the CDR3 is TGTGCCAGCTCACCACAGAGCGGGAGGGCCCTCACCGGGGAGCTGTTTTTT. This translates into CASSPQSGRALTGELFF.

The V and J genes are TRBV27 and TRBJ2-3, with D possibly TRBD2 on 5 matching bases. V lost 2 bases to trimming and J lost 8 bases, with 14 bases between them. CDR3 length equals 14 residues. The germline V gene encodes CDR1 MNHEY and CDR2 SMNVEV (reference sequence). CDR3 in DNA: TGTGCCAGCAGTTTAGGTCTAGCTGGAGTTACGCAGTATTTT. Translation gives CASSLGLAGVTQYF.

This clonotype was counted a few times. The V gene is TRBV7-2, the J gene TRBJ1-4; D is perhaps TRBD1 (6 bases). V was shortened by 3 bases and J by 0 bases, with 8 bases between the two germline ends. CDR1 is SGHTA, CDR2 FQGNSA, per germline. This CDR3 contains 15 residues. The CDR3: CASSLTGPTNEKLFF. Written as DNA, the CDR3 is TGTGCCAGCAGCTTGACAGGACCAACTAATGAAAAACTGTTTTTT.

The chain combines TRBV20-1 with TRBJ2-7; D is ambiguous. Trimming cost V 1 base and J 2 bases, with 6 bases left between them. The CDR3 runs 12 residues. Germline loops: CDR1 DFQATT, CDR2 SNEGSKA (reference sequence). In DNA, the CDR3 is TGCAGTGCTAGAGGACTGGCCTACGAGCAGTACTTC. Protein product: CSARGLAYEQYF.

This clonotype showed up just a few times. The chain has TRBV28 and TRBJ2-7, with D hard to call. This CDR3 contains 14 residues. CDR1 is MDHEN and CDR2 is SYDVKM in the germline V gene. Between the trimmed V and J ends, which lost 2 bases and 1 base, there was a span of 9 bases. In DNA form, the CDR3 reads TGTGCCAGCAGTTTAGACACGGTGTCCTACGAGCAGTACTTC. It codes for CASSLDTVSYEQYF.

This chain links TRBV3-1 with TRBJ2-7; D might be TRBD2 (6 bases). This CDR3 comprises 16 residues. V shed 0 bases and J shed 7 bases, with 19 bases lying between them. Germline V gene lookup returns CDR1 LGHDT and CDR2 YNNKEL (reference sequence). This CDR3 reads CASSQDGGSGRSEQYF. CDR3 sequence (DNA): TGTGCCAGCAGCCAAGATGGGGGGTCTGGGCGAAGTGAGCAGTACTTC.

The rearrangement uses TRBV5-1 and TRBJ2-1; tentatively, D is TRBD2 (5 bases). This CDR3 has 16 residues. The V gene's germline CDR1 is SGHRS and CDR2 YFSETQ. V was shortened by 2 bases and J by 4 bases, with 16 bases between the two germline ends. The CDR3 protein is CASSFGDRKTYNEQFF. The CDR3 DNA follows: TGCGCCAGCAGCTTCGGGGATAGAAAAACATACAATGAGCAGTTCTTC.

This clonotype was picked up a small number of times. This chain links TRBV6-2 or TRBV6-3 with TRBJ2-7; D may match TRBD1 or TRBD2 (5 bases each). The CDR3 runs to 13 residues. Germline loops: CDR1 MNHEY, CDR2 SVGEGT. V was shortened by 7 bases and J by 6 bases, with 16 bases between the two germline ends. The CDR3 reads CASINPPGTEQYF. CDR3 nucleotides: TGTGCCAGCATCAACCCCCCAGGGACCGAGCAGTACTTC.

The chain joins TRBV18 to TRBJ1-2; D not resolved. In germline, CDR1 is KGHSH, CDR2 LQKENI. The V end was cut by 6 bases, the J end by 5 bases, with 13 bases between. This CDR3 has 13 residues. This CDR3 reads CASSPKEAYGYTF. The DNA for the CDR3 is TGTGCCAGCTCTCCAAAAGAAGCGTATGGCTACACCTTC.

This chain joins TRBV18 and TRBJ1-1; D is uncertain. CDR3 length: 15 amino acids. Germline V gene lookup returns CDR1 KGHSH and CDR2 LQKENI. V lost 2 bases and J lost 5, with 15 bases in between. CDR3 sequence: CASSPYLGEGTEAFF. Written as DNA, the CDR3 is TGTGCCAGCTCACCATACCTTGGCGAAGGGACTGAAGCTTTCTTT.

The chain has TRBV7-6 and TRBJ2-5; 10 bases agree with TRBD2. Germline values: CDR1 SGHVS, CDR2 FNYEAQ. This CDR3 is built from 16 residues. Losses at the gene ends were 6 bases for V and 0 bases for J; bases not matched to a gene: 7. CDR3 in amino acids: CASRPRTSGYQETQYF. The CDR3 bases are TGTGCCAGCAGACCTCGGACTAGCGGATACCAAGAGACCCAGTACTTC.

The chain is built from TRBV6-1 and TRBJ1-4; 8 bases map to TRBD1. The ends lost 6 bases at V and 4 bases at J; junction bases unmatched: 7. This CDR3 has 15 amino acids. The germline CDR1 and CDR2 sequences are MNHNS and SASEGT. The CDR3 is CASSRTGKHNEKLFF. CDR3 bases: TGTGCCAGCAGCCGGACAGGGAAACATAATGAAAAACTGTTTTTT.

This clonotype was counted between two and nine times. The gene calls are TRBV28 and TRBJ2-3; unclear D gene. CDR1 MDHEN and CDR2 SYDVKM come from the germline V gene. V was pared by 6 bases and J by 4 bases, with 11 bases between. The CDR3 is made up of 13 amino acids. Here the CDR3 reads CASSTEFPDTQYF. CDR3 sequence (DNA): TGTGCCAGCAGCACAGAATTCCCAGATACGCAGTATTTT.

A single count supports this clonotype. The J gene is TRBJ2-6, the V gene TRBV19; D not resolved. The ends were cut back, 2 bases at V and 0 bases at J, with 5 bases in the middle. The CDR3 totals 15 residues. Germline CDR1 LNHDA, CDR2 SQIVND (reference sequence). The CDR3 DNA sequence: TGTGCCAGTAGTATACCCCGCTCTGGGGCCAACGTCCTGACTTTC. This gives the protein CASSIPRSGANVLTF.

The V gene is TRBV7-2, the J gene TRBJ2-5; unclear D gene. CDR1 is SGHTA, CDR2 FQGNSA, per germline. The CDR3 spans 14 residues. The germline V and J ends were trimmed by 0 bases and 7 bases, with 12 bases remaining between them. The CDR3 DNA is TGTGCCAGCAGCTTAGCTCTGGCAGAGAGGACCCAGTACTTC. Protein product: CASSLALAERTQYF.

CDR3 residues: CASRGGLAGVGLIYEQYF. The CDR3 bases are TGTGCCAGTAGGGGGGGACTAGCGGGAGTGGGGCTCATCTACGAGCAGTACTTC. V gene TRBV28 combines with J gene TRBJ2-7, with 14 positions matching TRBD2. Germline V gene sequence: CDR1 MDHEN, CDR2 SYDVKM. There are 18 residues in the CDR3. The V segment lost 9 bases and the J segment 3 bases; nucleotides outside the gene matches: 16.

The chain joins TRBV5-1 to TRBJ2-1; maybe TRBD2 (5 bases). V was shortened by 4 bases and J by 4 bases, with 15 bases between the two germline ends. Germline-derived CDR1 and CDR2 are SGHRS and YFSETQ. There are 15 residues in the CDR3. The CDR3 loop is CASSAGGLKYNEQFF. The CDR3 DNA follows: TGCGCCAGCAGCGCTGGCGGGCTCAAGTACAATGAGCAGTTCTTC. Full variable domain (rest looked up from reference TRBV5-1 and TRBJ2-1): KAGVTQTPRYLIKTRGQQVTLSCSPISGHRSVSWYQQTPGQGLQFLFEYFSETQRNKGNFPGRFSGRQFSNSRSEMNVSTLELGDSALYLCASSAGGLKYNEQFFGPGTRLTVL.

To note about this clonotype: This may be a read error, as it is one base from a much larger clone. The CDR3 DNA follows: TGCAGTGCAAGACCTAGCGGACTACACAAAGAGCAGTTCTTC. This translates into CSARPSGLHKEQFF. The chain uses TRBV20-1 and TRBJ2-1, with 7 bases matching TRBD2. This CDR3 comprises 14 residues. Per germline, CDR1 DFQATT and CDR2 SNEGSKA (reference sequence).

The chain couples TRBV4-2 to TRBJ2-5, with D perhaps matching TRBD2 (6 bases). V lost 1 base to trimming and J lost 13 bases, with 16 bases between them. CDR3 length: 13 amino acids. CDR1 is LGHNA, CDR2 YNFKEQ, per germline. This CDR3 is CASSQVPGSQLYF. The CDR3 coding sequence is TGTGCCAGCAGCCAAGTTCCCGGGAGTCAGTTGTACTTC.

This chain connects TRBV14 to TRBJ1-6, with D tentatively TRBD1 (5 bases). Germline V CDR1 and CDR2: SGHDN, FVKESK. CDR3 length: 16 residues. The V and J ends lost 0 bases and 7 bases respectively, with 13 bases between them. The CDR3 nucleotides are TGTGCCAGCAGCCAAGAACTACGGGGCGGGAATTCACCCCTCCACTTT. Amino acid sequence: CASSQELRGGNSPLHF.

This clonotype came up a few times. The genes are TRBV20-1 and TRBJ2-7; a possible D gene is TRBD1 (5 bases). The CDR3 is 12 residues long. Between the trimmed V and J ends, which lost 4 bases and 2 bases, there was a span of 9 bases. Germline lookup yields CDR1 DFQATT and CDR2 SNEGSKA (reference sequence). Written as DNA, the CDR3 is TGCAGTGCTAACAGGCTGACCTACGAGCAGTACTTC. Translated, it gives CSANRLTYEQYF.

The chain combines TRBV20-1 with TRBJ1-4; TRBD1 matches 10 bases. CDR3 length: 17 residues. Germline CDR1 DFQATT, CDR2 SNEGSKA (reference sequence). V lost 1 base to trimming and J lost 8 bases; unmatched junction nucleotides: 13. DNA of the CDR3: TGCAGTGCTAGAGGGGGACAGGGGAATCTGGGGCGGGAAAAACTGTTTTTT. Protein sequence: CSARGGQGNLGREKLFF.

The table lists this clonotype with a few counts. The chain has TRBV28 and TRBJ2-7; a weak D match, TRBD2 (7 bases). Germline loops: CDR1 MDHEN, CDR2 SYDVKM. V dropped 7 bases and J dropped 2 bases, with 15 bases sitting between them. The CDR3 has 14 amino acids. The CDR3 reads CASMSGTNPYEQYF. The CDR3 bases are TGTGCCAGCATGAGCGGGACAAACCCCTACGAGCAGTACTTC.

This sequence joins TRBV14 and TRBJ2-5; D assignment may be TRBD1 or TRBD2 (6 bases each). The CDR3 spans 17 residues. The germline CDR1 and CDR2 sequences are SGHDN and FVKESK. The V gene lost 1 base and the J gene lost 4 bases, with 19 bases spanning the gap. The CDR3 spells CASSQGRLGGTGETQYF. CDR3 DNA: TGTGCCAGCAGCCAAGGTCGACTCGGGGGCACTGGAGAGACCCAGTACTTC.

This clonotype was recorded a few times. The chain combines TRBV30 with TRBJ2-7; 7 bases map to TRBD2. This CDR3 is 14 amino acids long. V lost 4 bases to trimming and J lost 6 bases; unmatched junction nucleotides: 12. Per germline, CDR1 GTSNPN and CDR2 SVGIG (reference sequence). The CDR3 loop is CAWNRGEKAGEQYF. In DNA form, the CDR3 reads TGTGCCTGGAATCGGGGGGAGAAAGCGGGCGAGCAGTACTTC.

CDR3 in amino acids: CASSTWGLQAFF. In nucleotides, the CDR3 is TGTGCCAGCAGTACCTGGGGATTGCAAGCTTTCTTT. The chain uses TRBV28 and TRBJ1-1, with D unresolved. Germline V CDR1 and CDR2: MDHEN, SYDVKM. The CDR3 runs 12 residues. The ends were cut back, 5 bases at V and 9 bases at J, with 13 bases in the middle.